The TCR beta chain described here comes from a study of response to subunit inactivated influenza vaccine. The CDR3 runs 13 residues. With 3 bases removed from V and 0 bases from J, the gap between germline ends came to 6 bases. From germline, CDR1 is ENHRY and CDR2 SYGVKD. This clonotype was counted between two and nine times. TCRdb reanalysed the RT-PCR reads using MiXCR and keeps one entry per CDR3 protein. The data hold 180,000 or so distinct CDR3 sequences, with approximately 12% observed a single time. The same data also went into a second study, on T cells expressing NK-cell markers. That work contributes: Scientists made TCR beta cDNA using 5'RACE template switching with UMIs. Four donors likewise had their CD3+CD56-NKG2C+ fraction led by these clonotypes. Evidence did not settle whether expanded NKG2C+ T cell clones targeted HCMV.

The specimen was CD8+ T cells sorted from PBMCs, collected roughly 12 days after vaccination. The sequence derives from a man aged 50 or older who received an inactivated influenza vaccine. This rearrangement joins TRBV10-3 to TRBJ2-7; no clear D. The CDR3 protein is CAISDGSSYEQYF. The CDR3 nucleotides are TGTGCCATCAGTGATGGTAGCTCCTACGAGCAGTACTTC.